What follows are 21 T cell receptor beta chains derived from one specimen sequenced in a study of monozygotic twins with inflammatory bowel disease. Following a re-call of the 5' RACE reads, TCRdb has one entry per CDR3 protein and lacks DNA. The sample has 350,000 to 400,000 distinct CDR3 sequences; the top ten hold 2% to 3%. Sequenced sample: blood. Source of these receptors: a human donor with ulcerative colitis or Crohn's disease, or a healthy co-twin of an affected twin (not recorded which).

This chain uses TRBV7-2 with TRBJ1-4. The CDR3 is 13 residues long. Germline assignment: CDR1 SGHTA and CDR2 FQGNSA. The CDR3 sequence: CASSPQVKEKLFF.

This chain uses TRBV5-1 with TRBJ2-7; TCRdb proposes TRBD1, but this gene call is untestable without DNA. The CDR3 length is 16 residues. The germline CDR1 and CDR2 sequences are SGHRS and YFSETQ. The CDR3: CASSLGVDRGRNEQYF.

The chain joins TRBV6-5 to TRBJ2-3; the D call of TRBD2 rests on TCRdb alone, since no DNA is present to check it. The CDR3 extends over 13 amino acids. The germline V gene has CDR1 MNHEY and CDR2 SVGAGI. The CDR3 region is CASSYIPRATQYF.

The CDR3 here is CAIAGSGGGQPQHF. V is TRBV10-3 and J is TRBJ1-5; the TCRdb D gene call, TRBD1, has no DNA to confirm it. This CDR3 is 14 amino acids long. Germline CDR1 reads ENHRY; CDR2 reads SYGVKD.

The rearrangement uses TRBV5-1 and TRBJ2-5; TCRdb selects TRBD2, and the lack of DNA leaves this call unchecked. CDR1 SGHRS and CDR2 YFSETQ come from the germline V gene. The CDR3 is 14 amino acids. This chain's CDR3 is CASSSGTSVETQYF.

The chain recombines TRBV5-1 with TRBJ2-7. CDR3 length equals 13 residues. The germline CDR1 and CDR2 sequences are SGHRS and YFSETQ. CDR3 in amino acids: CASSPDEDYEQYF.

The V gene is TRBV7-2, the J gene TRBJ2-4. The CDR3 is 12 residues long. Per the germline V gene, CDR1 is SGHTA and CDR2 is FQGNSA. The CDR3 protein is CASSSDRNIQYF.

The genes are TRBV7-8 and TRBJ1-6; the D gene TCRdb calls, TRBD1, cannot be checked with no DNA. The CDR3 is 18 amino acids. The V gene's germline CDR1 is SGHVS and CDR2 FQNEAQ. The CDR3 reads CASSSRTGGISYNSPLHF.

The chain has TRBV28 and TRBJ2-7; TCRdb's D call, TRBD2, is unchecked because there is no DNA. The CDR3 runs 15 residues. Germline V gene lookup returns CDR1 MDHEN and CDR2 SYDVKM. This CDR3 is CASSTPGSYSYEQYF. The full variable domain, completed using reference TRBV28 and TRBJ2-7, is DVKVTQSSRYLVKRTGEKVFLECVQDMDHENMFWYRQDPGLGLRLIYFSYDVKMKEKGDIPEGYSVSREKKERFSLILESASTNQTSMYLCASSTPGSYSYEQYFGPGTRLTVT.

This chain's CDR3 is CASSLGWGKGADTQYF. This chain connects TRBV7-7 to TRBJ2-3; TCRdb proposes TRBD1, but this gene call is untestable without DNA. Germline CDR1 reads SSHAT; CDR2 reads FNYEAQ (reference sequence). This CDR3 comprises 16 residues.

CDR3: CASSLQGYGYTF. This chain connects TRBV6-5 to TRBJ1-2; checking the TCRdb D call of TRBD1 is not possible without DNA. The CDR3 has 12 residues. Germline V CDR1 and CDR2: MNHEY, SVGAGI.

The V gene is TRBV7-9, the J gene TRBJ1-2; TCRdb proposes TRBD1, but this gene call is untestable without DNA. This CDR3 is built from 14 residues. CDR1 is SEHNR and CDR2 is FQNEAQ in the germline V gene (reference sequence). CDR3 protein: CASSPVAFWDGYTF.

The V and J genes are TRBV4-3 and TRBJ1-1. CDR1 and CDR2 (germline): LGHNA, YSLEER. The CDR3 is made up of 16 amino acids. The CDR3 is CASSQDIQSLNTEAFF.

CDR3 amino acids: CASSLEGGAFTGYEKLFF. This chain links TRBV5-1 with TRBJ1-4; the TCRdb D gene call, TRBD1, has no DNA to confirm it. The CDR3 spans 18 residues. Germline V gene sequence: CDR1 SGHRS, CDR2 YFSETQ.

V usage is TRBV5-6 and J usage is TRBJ2-7; TCRdb designates TRBD2, a call that cannot be tested without DNA. The germline CDR1 and CDR2 sequences are SGHDT and YYEEEE. CDR3 length: 14 amino acids. The chain's CDR3 is CASSFSLPQSEQYF.

The chain combines TRBV5-1 with TRBJ1-2; the TCRdb D gene call, TRBD1, has no DNA to confirm it. Germline loops: CDR1 SGHRS, CDR2 YFSETQ. The CDR3 consists of 13 residues. CDR3 sequence reads: CASSLEGALGYTF.

The V call is TRBV3-1, the J call TRBJ2-1. Germline V CDR1 and CDR2: LGHDT, YNNKEL (reference sequence). The CDR3 length is 13 residues. The CDR3 sequence is CASSQDLENEQFF.

V gene TRBV27 combines with J gene TRBJ1-2; TCRdb's assignment of TRBD1 cannot be checked, as there is no DNA. CDR3 length: 14 amino acids. CDR1 and CDR2 (germline): MNHEY, SMNVEV (reference sequence). The CDR3 is CASSNEGGVYGYTF.

The V and J genes are TRBV5-6 and TRBJ1-1. CDR3 size: 12 residues. CDR1 is SGHDT and CDR2 is YYEEEE in the germline V gene. CDR3 sequence: CASGRWNTEAFF.

The chain couples TRBV11-2 to TRBJ1-2; checking the TCRdb D call of TRBD1 is not possible without DNA. CDR1 is SGHAT and CDR2 is FQNNGV in the germline V gene. This CDR3 region has 14 residues. The CDR3 here is CASFRDRGVIAGTF. The full variable domain, with the rest looked up from reference TRBV11-2 and TRBJ1-2, is EAGVAQSPRYKIIEKRQSVAFWCNPISGHATLYWYQQILGQGPKLLIQFQNNGVVDDSQLPKDRFSAERLKGVDSTLKIQPAKLEDSAVYLCASFRDRGVIAGTFGSGTRLTVV.

The chain employs TRBV6-5 and TRBJ2-1; there is no DNA to check the TCRdb D call of TRBD2. CDR3 length equals 15 residues. Germline V CDR1 and CDR2: MNHEY, SVGAGI. The CDR3 sequence is CASSYRLAGYNEQFF.